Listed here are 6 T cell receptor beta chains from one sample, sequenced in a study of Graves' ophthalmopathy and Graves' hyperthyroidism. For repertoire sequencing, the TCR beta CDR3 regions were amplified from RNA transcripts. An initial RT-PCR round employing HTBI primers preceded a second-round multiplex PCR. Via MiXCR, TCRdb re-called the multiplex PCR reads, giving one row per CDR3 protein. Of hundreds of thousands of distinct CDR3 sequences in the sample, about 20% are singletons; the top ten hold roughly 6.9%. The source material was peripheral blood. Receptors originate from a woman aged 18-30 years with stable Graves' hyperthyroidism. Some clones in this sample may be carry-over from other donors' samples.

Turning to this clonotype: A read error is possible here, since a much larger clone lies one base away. The CDR3 loop reads CASSSPRAGGNQPQHF. The DNA of the CDR3 is TGTGCCAGCAGCAGCCCCCGAGCGGGCGGAAATCAGCCCCAGCATTTT. The chain couples TRBV11-2 to TRBJ1-5, with D unresolved. The CDR3 runs to 16 residues. Germline V lookup: CDR1 SGHAT, CDR2 FQNNGV. V shed 5 bases and J shed 4 bases, with 18 bases lying between them.

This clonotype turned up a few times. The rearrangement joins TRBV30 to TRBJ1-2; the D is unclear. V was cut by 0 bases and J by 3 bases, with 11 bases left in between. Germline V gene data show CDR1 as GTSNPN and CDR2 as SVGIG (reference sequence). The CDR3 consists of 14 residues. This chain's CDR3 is CAWSVRKTYYGYTF. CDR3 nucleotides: TGTGCCTGGAGTGTACGAAAGACCTACTATGGCTACACCTTC.

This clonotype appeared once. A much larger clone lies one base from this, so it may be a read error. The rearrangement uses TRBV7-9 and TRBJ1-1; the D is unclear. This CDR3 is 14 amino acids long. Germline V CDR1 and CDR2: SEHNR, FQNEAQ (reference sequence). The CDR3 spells CASTASGSTTEACF. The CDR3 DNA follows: TGTGCCAGCACCGCGTCGGGGAGTACCACTGAAGCTTGCTTT.

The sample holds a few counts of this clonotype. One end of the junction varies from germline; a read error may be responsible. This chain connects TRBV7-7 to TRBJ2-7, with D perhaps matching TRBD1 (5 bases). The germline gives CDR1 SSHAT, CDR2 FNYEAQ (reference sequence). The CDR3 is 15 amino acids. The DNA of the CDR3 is TGTGCTAGCAGCTTAGGGGTGGGCGAGGTCGACGAGCAGTACTTC. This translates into CASSLGVGEVDEQYF.

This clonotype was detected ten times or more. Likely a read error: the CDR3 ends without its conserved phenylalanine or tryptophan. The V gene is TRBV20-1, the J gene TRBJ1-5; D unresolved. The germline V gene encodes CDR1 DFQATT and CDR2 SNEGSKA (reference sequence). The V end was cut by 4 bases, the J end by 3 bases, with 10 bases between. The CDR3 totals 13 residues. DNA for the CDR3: TGCAGTGCTACCTCGACGATCAATCAGCCCCAGCATTGT. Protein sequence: CSATSTINQPQHC.

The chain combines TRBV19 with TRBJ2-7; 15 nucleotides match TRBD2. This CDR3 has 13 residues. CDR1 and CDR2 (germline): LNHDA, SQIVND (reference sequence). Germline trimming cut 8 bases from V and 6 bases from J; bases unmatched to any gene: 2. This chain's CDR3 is CASLGLAGGEQYF. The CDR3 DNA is TGTGCCAGTCTGGGACTAGCGGGAGGCGAGCAGTACTTC.